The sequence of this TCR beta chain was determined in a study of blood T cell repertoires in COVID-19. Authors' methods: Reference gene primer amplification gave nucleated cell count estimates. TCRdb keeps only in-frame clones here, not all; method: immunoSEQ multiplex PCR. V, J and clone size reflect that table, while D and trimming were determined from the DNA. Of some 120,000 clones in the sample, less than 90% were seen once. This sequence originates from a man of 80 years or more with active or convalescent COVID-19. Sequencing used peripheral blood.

The CDR3 DNA follows: TGTGCCAGCAGCCAAGATGTAGGCAATCAGCCCCAGCATTTT. This gives the protein CASSQDVGNQPQHF. V gene TRBV3-1 (or the pseudogene TRBV3-2) combines with J gene TRBJ1-5; D not certain. The V end lost 0 bases, the J end lost 2 bases, and 5 bases lay between the germline ends. Germline V CDR1 and CDR2: LGHDT, YNNKEL (reference sequence). This CDR3 is 14 amino acids long.